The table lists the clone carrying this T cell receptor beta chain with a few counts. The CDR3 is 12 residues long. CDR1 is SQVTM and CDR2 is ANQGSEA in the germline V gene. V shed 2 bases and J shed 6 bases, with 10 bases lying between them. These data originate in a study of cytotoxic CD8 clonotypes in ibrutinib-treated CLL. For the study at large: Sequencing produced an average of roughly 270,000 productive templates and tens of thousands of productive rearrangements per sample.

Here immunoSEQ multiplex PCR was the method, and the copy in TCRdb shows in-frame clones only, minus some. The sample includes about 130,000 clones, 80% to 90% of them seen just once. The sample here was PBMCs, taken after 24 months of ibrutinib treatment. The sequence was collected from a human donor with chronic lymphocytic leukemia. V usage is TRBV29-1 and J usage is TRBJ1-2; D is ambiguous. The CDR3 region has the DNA TGCAGCGTTGAATCGCATCAGGATGGCTACACCTTC. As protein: CSVESHQDGYTF.